This T cell receptor beta chain was retrieved from a study of blood T cell repertoires in COVID-19. Study background: Collection of acute and convalescent COVID-19 samples took place in the United States, Italy and Spain. PBMCs, B-cell-depleted T cells, or T cells provided the cDNA or gDNA that made up the material.

Germline CDR1 and CDR2: MNHEY and SMNVEV (reference sequence). V lost 2 bases and J lost 1; bases outside the gene matches: 6. The CDR3 extends over 17 amino acids. Per the original methods: Reference gene primer amplification in the assay estimated nucleated cell counts. The method was immunoSEQ multiplex PCR; TCRdb's version includes in-frame clones alone and lacks a portion of them. The V and J calls and clone size come from that table; D and trimming were worked out from the DNA. The sample records around 53,000 clones, around 87% being singletons. Seattle patients were enrolled during active infection and followed longitudinally.

The specimen was peripheral blood. The genes are TRBV27 and TRBJ2-1; 9 nucleotides agree with TRBD2. The sequence came from an older woman with COVID-19, enrolled during active disease. CDR3 nucleotide sequence: TGTGCCAGCAGTTTAGTAGCGGGAGTACTTTCCTACAATGAGCAGTTCTTC. Protein product: CASSLVAGVLSYNEQFF.